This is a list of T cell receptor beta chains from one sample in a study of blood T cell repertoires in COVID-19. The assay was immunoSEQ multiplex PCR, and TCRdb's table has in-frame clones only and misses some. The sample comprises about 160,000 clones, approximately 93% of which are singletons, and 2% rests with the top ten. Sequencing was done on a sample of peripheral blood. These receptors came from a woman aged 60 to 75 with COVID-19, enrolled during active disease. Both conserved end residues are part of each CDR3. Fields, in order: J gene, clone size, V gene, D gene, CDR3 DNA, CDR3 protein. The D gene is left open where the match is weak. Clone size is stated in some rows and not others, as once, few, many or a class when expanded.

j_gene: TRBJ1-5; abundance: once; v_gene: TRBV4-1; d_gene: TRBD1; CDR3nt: TGCGCCAGCAGCCCCGACAGGGATAGCAATCAGCCCCAGCATTTT; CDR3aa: CASSPDRDSNQPQHF
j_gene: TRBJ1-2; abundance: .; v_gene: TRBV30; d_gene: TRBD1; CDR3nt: TGTGCCTGGAGTGTCAGTCAGGGGGCCGGCTACACCTTC; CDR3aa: CAWSVSQGAGYTF
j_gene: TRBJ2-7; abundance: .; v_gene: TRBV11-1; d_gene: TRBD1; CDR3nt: TGTGCCAGCAGCATAGGGACAGCGGACGAGCAGTACTTC; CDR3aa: CASSIGTADEQYF
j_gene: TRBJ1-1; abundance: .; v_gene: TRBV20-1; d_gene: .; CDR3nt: TGCAGTGCTGGTGGAATAAGAGACACTGAAGCTTTCTTT; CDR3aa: CSAGGIRDTEAFF
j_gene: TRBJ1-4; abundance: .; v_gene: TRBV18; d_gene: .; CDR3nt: TGTGCCAGCTCACCCCGAGTTCCTGCCACAACTAATGAAAAACTGTTTTTT; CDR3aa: CASSPRVPATTNEKLFF
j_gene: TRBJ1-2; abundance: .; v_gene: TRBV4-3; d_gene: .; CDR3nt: TGCGCCAGCAGCCAAGATGGCTTGGGGCTCTTCGAGGGCTACACCTTC; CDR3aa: CASSQDGLGLFEGYTF
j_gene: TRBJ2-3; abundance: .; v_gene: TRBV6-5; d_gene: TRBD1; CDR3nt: TGTGCCAGCAGTTACTCGTTTACAGGGGCATCAGATACGCAGTATTTT; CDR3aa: CASSYSFTGASDTQYF
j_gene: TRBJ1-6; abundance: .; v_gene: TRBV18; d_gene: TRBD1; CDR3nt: TGTGCCAGCTCACGCACAGGGGGCGATTCACCCCTCCACTTT; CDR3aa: CASSRTGGDSPLHF
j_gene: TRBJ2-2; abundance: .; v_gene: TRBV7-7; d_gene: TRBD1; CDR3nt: TGTGCCAGCAGCTTGGGACAGGGGGGCACCGGGGAGCTGTTTTTT; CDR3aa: CASSLGQGGTGELFF
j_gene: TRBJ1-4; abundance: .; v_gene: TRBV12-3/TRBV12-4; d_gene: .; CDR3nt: TGTGCCAGCAGTTTATCGGCTAATGAAAAACTGTTTTTT; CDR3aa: CASSLSANEKLFF
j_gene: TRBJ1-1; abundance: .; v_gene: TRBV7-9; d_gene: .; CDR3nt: TGTGCCAGCAGCTTAGATGAGGGATCAGCTTTCTTT; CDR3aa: CASSLDEGSAFF
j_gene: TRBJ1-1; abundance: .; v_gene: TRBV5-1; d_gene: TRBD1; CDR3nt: TGCGCCAGCAGCTTGGGGTTACAGGGGGCTGCGCCCGAAGCTTTCTTT; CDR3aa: CASSLGLQGAAPEAFF
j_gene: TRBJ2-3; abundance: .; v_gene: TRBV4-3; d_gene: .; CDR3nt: TGCGCCAGCAGCCCCGGAAGGTCAGGTACGCAGTATTTT; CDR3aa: CASSPGRSGTQYF
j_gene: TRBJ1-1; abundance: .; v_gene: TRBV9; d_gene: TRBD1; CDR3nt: TGTGCCAGCAGCGTTTCACAGGGGACTGAAGCTTTCTTT; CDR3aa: CASSVSQGTEAFF
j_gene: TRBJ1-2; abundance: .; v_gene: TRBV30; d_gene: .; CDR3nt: TGTGCCTGGAGTGTACTCAGGGAGGTTGGCTACACCTTC; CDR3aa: CAWSVLREVGYTF
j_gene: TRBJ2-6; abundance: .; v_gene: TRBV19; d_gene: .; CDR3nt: TGTGCCAGTAGCACTTATATGCGCTCTGGGGCCAACGTCCTGACTTTC; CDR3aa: CASSTYMRSGANVLTF
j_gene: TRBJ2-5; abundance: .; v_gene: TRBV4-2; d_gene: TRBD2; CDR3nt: TGTGCCAGCGGCCGAATGTGGGCGGGGGGCCAAGAGACCCAGTACTTC; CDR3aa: CASGRMWAGGQETQYF
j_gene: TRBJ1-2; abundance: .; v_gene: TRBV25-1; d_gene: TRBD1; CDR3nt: TGTGCCAGCAGTGTCGGGACAGCCTATGGCTACACCTTC; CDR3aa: CASSVGTAYGYTF
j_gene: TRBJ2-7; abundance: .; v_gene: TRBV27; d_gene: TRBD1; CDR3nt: TGTGCCAGCGGAAAATTACAGGGGTACGAGCAGTACTTC; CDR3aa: CASGKLQGYEQYF
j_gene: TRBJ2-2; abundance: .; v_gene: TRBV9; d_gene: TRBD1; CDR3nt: TGTGCCAGCAGCGTTACAGGGGGCTTTAACACCGGGGAGCTGTTTTTT; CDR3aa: CASSVTGGFNTGELFF
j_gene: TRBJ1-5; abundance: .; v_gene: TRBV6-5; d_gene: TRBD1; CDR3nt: TGTGCCAGCAGTAGGGACAGGTTCAGTCAGCCCCAGCATTTT; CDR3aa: CASSRDRFSQPQHF
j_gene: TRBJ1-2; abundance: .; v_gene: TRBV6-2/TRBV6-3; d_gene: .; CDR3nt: TGTGCCAGCAGCCGCTTGACGACCCTAAGGCGGGCAGTCGATGGCTACACCTTC; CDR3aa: CASSRLTTLRRAVDGYTF
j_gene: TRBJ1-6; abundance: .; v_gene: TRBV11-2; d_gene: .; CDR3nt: TGTGCCAGCAGCTTAGGGGACACGTTCAGCTCCTATAATTCACCCCTCCACTTT; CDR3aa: CASSLGDTFSSYNSPLHF
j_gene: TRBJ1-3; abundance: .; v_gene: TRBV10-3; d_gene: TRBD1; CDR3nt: TGTGCCATCAGTGCAAACCGGGACAGGGTGACCGGAAACACCATATATTTT; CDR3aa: CAISANRDRVTGNTIYF
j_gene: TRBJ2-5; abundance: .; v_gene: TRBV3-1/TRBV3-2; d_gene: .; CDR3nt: TGTGCCAGCAGCCAAGGGGTCCCTGGCAGGCAAGAGACCCAGTACTTC; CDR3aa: CASSQGVPGRQETQYF
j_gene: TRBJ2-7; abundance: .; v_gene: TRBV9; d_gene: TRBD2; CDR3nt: TGTGCCAGCAGCGCCTCGGGAGGGACGGGCTCCTACGAGCAGTACTTC; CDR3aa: CASSASGGTGSYEQYF
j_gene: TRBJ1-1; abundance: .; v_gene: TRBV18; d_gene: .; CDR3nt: TGTGCCAGCTCACCACCGAAAGGGAGGTCCGGCACTGAAGCTTTCTTT; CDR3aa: CASSPPKGRSGTEAFF
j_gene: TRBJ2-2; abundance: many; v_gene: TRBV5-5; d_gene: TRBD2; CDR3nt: TGTGCCAGCAGCTTGCGGGCTAGCGGGGGGGCCGGGGAGCTGTTTTTT; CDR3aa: CASSLRASGGAGELFF
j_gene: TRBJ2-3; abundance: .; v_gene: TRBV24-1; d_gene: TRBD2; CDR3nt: TGTGCCACCGGCACGGGGGGGCTGGATACGCAGTATTTT; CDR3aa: CATGTGGLDTQYF
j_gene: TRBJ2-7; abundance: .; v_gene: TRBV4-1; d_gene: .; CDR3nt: TGCGCCAGCAGCCAAGATCTGTTCCTTGGGGAGAGCTACGAGCAGTACTTC; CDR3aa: CASSQDLFLGESYEQYF
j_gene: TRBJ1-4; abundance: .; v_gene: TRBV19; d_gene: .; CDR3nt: TGTGCCAGTAGTATTTCCAGAAATAATGAAAAACTGTTTTTT; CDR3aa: CASSISRNNEKLFF